This note documents a single TCR beta chain sequence. The antigen is unknown. TCRdb analysed the reads with MiXCR anew, one entry per CDR3 protein. The sample shows 900,000 to 950,000 distinct CDR3 sequences, roughly 31% of them seen only once. Germline CDR1 reads LNHDA; CDR2 reads SQIVND (reference sequence). The CDR3 spans 17 residues. J lost 4 bases, V lost 5 bases, and 14 bases had no gene match. This sample is part of a study of T cell repertoires in cytomegalovirus infection. Whole-study findings and limits: Identification of carriers of CMV plus the relevant HLA was achieved through cumulative public TCR beta family frequency. HLA-C-restricted CMV clonotypes gave the most frequent clonotype in two of eight donors.

This material consisted of cultured CD8+ T cells from PBMCs, taken from culture after CMV antigen stimulation. V is TRBV19 and J is TRBJ1-2; 9 bases agree with TRBD1. The sequence was collected from a human donor in good health (CMV status not recorded). Some clones in this sample may be carry-over from other donors' samples. Here the CDR3 DNA reads TGTGCCAGTAGTTCCGGGACAGGGATAGAGGGTCCCTATGGCTACACCTTC. It codes for CASSSGTGIEGPYGYTF. Together with reference TRBV19 and TRBJ1-2, the CDR3 gives the full variable domain: DGGITQSPKYLFRKEGQNVTLSCEQNLNHDAMYWYRQDPGQGLRLIYYSQIVNDFQKGDIAEGYSVSREKKESFPLTVTSAQKNPTAFYLCASSSGTGIEGPYGYTFGSGTRLTVV.